Listed here are 22 T cell receptor beta chains from one sample, sequenced in a study of blood T cell repertoires in COVID-19. Sequenced by immunoSEQ multiplex PCR; TCRdb stores in-frame clones only, minus some. The sample lists about 170,000 clones, around 80% seen once, with over 7.5% in the top ten. Specimen: peripheral blood. The receptors originated from a woman in her 70s with acute or convalescent COVID-19.

This chain links TRBV30 with TRBJ1-5; 7 nucleotides line up with TRBD1. Germline CDR1 and CDR2: GTSNPN and SVGIG (reference sequence). This CDR3 is 13 amino acids long. V shed 5 bases, J shed 3 bases, and the junction held 4 bases outside the gene matches. The CDR3 DNA follows: TGTGCCTGGGCGGGACAGTACAATCAGCCCCAGCATTTT. Protein product: CAWAGQYNQPQHF.

The chain has TRBV2 and TRBJ1-1; 10 nucleotides agree with TRBD1. The CDR3 loop spans 15 amino acids. The V gene's germline CDR1 is SNHLY and CDR2 FYNNEI. Trimming took 6 bases from V and 10 from J; bases not matched to a gene: 14. CDR3 nucleotides: TGTGCCAGCAGACCCAGAACGACAGGGGGCGAATTAGCTTTCTTT. The encoded protein is CASRPRTTGGELAFF.

The count of this clone is one. The chain couples TRBV5-4 to TRBJ2-5; D gene uncertain. The ends were cut back, 3 bases at V and 1 base at J, with 13 bases in the middle. The CDR3 extends over 15 amino acids. Germline lookup yields CDR1 SGHNT and CDR2 YYREEE (reference sequence). Here the CDR3 DNA reads TGTGCCAGCAGCTCCCCCTTGGGCAGCCAAGAGACCCAGTACTTC. As protein: CASSSPLGSQETQYF.

This clone appeared a few times. The genes are TRBV6-2 or TRBV6-3 and TRBJ1-1; D perhaps matches TRBD1 (5 bases). CDR1 is MNHEY, CDR2 SVGEGT, per germline. V was pared by 0 bases and J by 4 bases, with 9 bases between. This CDR3 has 14 amino acids. CDR3 sequence reads: CASSYSTRATEAFF. The CDR3 DNA sequence: TGTGCCAGCAGTTACTCGACCAGGGCCACTGAAGCTTTCTTT.

J is TRBJ1-5 and V is TRBV15; D uncertain. The CDR3 runs 15 residues. The V gene lost 3 bases and the J gene lost 2 bases, with 11 bases spanning the gap. Germline CDR1 reads LNHNV; CDR2 reads YYDKDF (reference sequence). The CDR3 DNA reads TGTGCCACCAGCAGCGAGGGATTGGGCAATCAGCCCCAGCATTTT. It yields the protein CATSSEGLGNQPQHF. The whole variable domain, remainder taken from reference TRBV15 and TRBJ1-5, is DAMVIQNPRYQVTQFGKPVTLSCSQTLNHNVMYWYQQKSSQAPKLLFHYYDKDFNNEADTPDNFQSRRPNTSFCFLDIRSPGLGDTAMYLCATSSEGLGNQPQHFGDGTRLSIL.

This sequence joins TRBV7-2 and TRBJ1-3; 8 positions agree with TRBD1. Germline V lookup: CDR1 SGHTA, CDR2 FQGNSA. The CDR3 runs to 14 residues. V lost 6 bases, J lost 4 bases, and 5 bases stayed unmatched. Here the CDR3 reads CASSPGGAGNTIYF. CDR3 sequence (DNA): TGTGCCAGCAGTCCAGGGGGCGCGGGAAACACCATATATTTT.

V usage is TRBV5-6 and J usage is TRBJ2-7; 7 nucleotides align to TRBD1. The CDR3 contains 16 residues. V shed 2 bases, J shed 2 bases, and the junction held 10 bases outside the gene matches. The germline V gene encodes CDR1 SGHDT and CDR2 YYEEEE. The CDR3 is CASSFSDRARTYEQYF. As DNA, the CDR3 is TGTGCCAGCAGCTTCAGCGACAGGGCCCGGACCTACGAGCAGTACTTC.

The V call is TRBV20-1, the J call TRBJ1-5, with D possibly TRBD1 on 6 matching bases. Trimming removed 3 bases at V and 2 bases at J, with 14 bases between. The CDR3 covers 15 residues. Germline V CDR1 and CDR2: DFQATT, SNEGSKA (reference sequence). The CDR3 here is CSASRTASGNQPQHF. DNA of the CDR3: TGCAGTGCTAGTCGGACAGCTTCGGGCAATCAGCCCCAGCATTTT.

V gene TRBV9 combines with J gene TRBJ2-5, with 12 bases identical to TRBD2. Germline CDR1 is SGDLS and CDR2 is YYNGEE. The ends lost 3 bases at V and 2 bases at J; junction bases unmatched: 8. CDR3 length: 17 amino acids. As DNA, the CDR3 is TGTGCCAGCAGCGCGAGGACTAGCGGGGCAACTCAAGAGACCCAGTACTTC. It codes for CASSARTSGATQETQYF.

Many counts were recorded for this clone. The chain employs TRBV28 and TRBJ1-3; D is perhaps TRBD1 (5 bases). This CDR3 comprises 16 residues. V lost 4 bases and J 7 bases, leaving 20 bases between the germline ends. Germline V gives CDR1 MDHEN, CDR2 SYDVKM. CDR3 bases: TGTGCCAGCAGTTCCGCCGGGGGTTCGGGGTCGAACACCATATATTTT. This encodes CASSSAGGSGSNTIYF.

The chain is built from TRBV18 and TRBJ2-3; 10 bases agree with TRBD2. The CDR3 contains 17 residues. Germline V gives CDR1 KGHSH, CDR2 LQKENI. V shed 4 bases and J 1 base; nucleotides not matched to a gene: 8. In DNA, the CDR3 is TGTGCCAGCTCACAGCGACTAGCGGGTTCCGGCACAGATACGCAGTATTTT. This gives the protein CASSQRLAGSGTDTQYF. The full variable domain, in which reference TRBV18 and TRBJ2-3 provide the parts outside the CDR3, is NAGVMQNPRHLVRRRGQEARLRCSPMKGHSHVYWYRQLPEEGLKFMVYLQKENIIDESGMPKERFSAEFPKEGPSILRIQQVVRGDSAAYFCASSQRLAGSGTDTQYFGPGTRLTVL.

This clone was observed a single time. The rearrangement uses TRBV28 and TRBJ1-2; a possible D gene is TRBD1 (6 bases). Trimming removed 2 bases from V and 6 bases from J, with 13 bases in between. The CDR3 contains 14 residues. Germline V gene sequence: CDR1 MDHEN, CDR2 SYDVKM. The CDR3 spells CASSLDHRVDGYTF. CDR3 nucleotides: TGTGCCAGCAGTTTAGACCACAGGGTAGATGGCTACACCTTC.

The V and J genes are TRBV5-1 and TRBJ2-1; possibly TRBD2 for D (5 bases). V was pared by 5 bases and J by 2 bases, with 17 bases between. Germline values: CDR1 SGHRS, CDR2 YFSETQ. The CDR3 covers 16 residues. The CDR3 DNA sequence: TGCGCCAGCAGAGTTAATATCGGGGTGCCCTACAATGAGCAGTTCTTC. Translation gives CASRVNIGVPYNEQFF.

Written as DNA, the CDR3 is TGTGCCACATGTCTACAGGGGTTCTTTTGTAATTCACCCCTCCACTTT. Protein: CATCLQGFFCNSPLHF. V usage is TRBV6-4 and J usage is TRBJ1-6, with 7 bases fitting TRBD1. CDR3 size: 16 residues. CDR1 and CDR2 from the germline V gene are MRHNA and SNTAGT. The J segment lost 6 bases and the V segment lost 10 bases, leaving 15 bases of the junction unmatched.

The chain couples TRBV6-5 to TRBJ2-2, with D possibly TRBD1 on 6 matching bases. The CDR3 extends over 12 amino acids. CDR1 MNHEY and CDR2 SVGAGI come from the germline V gene. Trimming cost V 5 bases and J 6 bases, with 7 bases left between them. The CDR3 DNA reads TGTGCCAGCAGTCCAGGGGCCGGGGAGCTGTTTTTT. Translation: CASSPGAGELFF.

The rearrangement links TRBV5-1 to TRBJ2-7; 9 bases are a match to TRBD2. J gave up 3 bases and V 4 bases, and 5 bases lay outside the gene matches. CDR1 is SGHRS and CDR2 is YFSETQ in the germline V gene. This CDR3 comprises 14 residues. This CDR3 is CASSQERGDYEQYF. CDR3 nucleotide sequence: TGCGCCAGCAGCCAGGAGCGGGGGGACTACGAGCAGTACTTC.

The gene calls are TRBV7-6 and TRBJ1-3; D ambiguous. CDR1 and CDR2 from the germline V gene are SGHVS and FNYEAQ. The CDR3 contains 16 residues. V was clipped by 5 bases and J by 1 base, with 15 bases between them. CDR3 nucleotide sequence: TGTGCCAGCAGCCCTCTCACAGCTAATTCTGGAAACACCATATATTTT. It translates to CASSPLTANSGNTIYF.

This chain links TRBV7-2 with TRBJ1-1, with D possibly being TRBD1 (5 bases). Germline V gene data show CDR1 as SGHTA and CDR2 as FQGNSA. The V and J ends lost 6 bases and 8 bases respectively, with 22 bases between them. The CDR3 extends over 15 amino acids. CDR3 nucleotide sequence: TGTGCCAGCAGATTCGTGTCGGGCCCGGAGGGGGAAGCTTTCTTT. This translates into CASRFVSGPEGEAFF.

This chain connects TRBV20-1 to TRBJ2-7; TRBD2 aligns across 7 bases. CDR1 is DFQATT and CDR2 is SNEGSKA in the germline V gene (reference sequence). The CDR3 covers 16 residues. V lost 3 bases, J lost 0 bases, and 11 bases stayed unmatched. The CDR3 here is CSASGREMRSSYEQYF. CDR3 coding DNA: TGCAGTGCTAGTGGGCGGGAGATGCGGAGCTCCTACGAGCAGTACTTC.

The chain joins TRBV9 to TRBJ1-2; perhaps TRBD1 as D (5 bases). Trimming left V 3 bases short and J 6 bases short, with 18 bases between. The CDR3 sequence is 15 residues long. Germline loops: CDR1 SGDLS, CDR2 YYNGEE. The chain's CDR3 is CASSASDSLSNGYTF. DNA for the CDR3: TGTGCCAGCAGCGCGAGCGACAGTCTTTCGAATGGCTACACCTTC.

CDR3 residues: CASSISSAGDEQYF. DNA of the CDR3: TGTGCCAGTAGTATATCTAGCGCGGGAGACGAGCAGTACTTC. V is TRBV19 and J is TRBJ2-7, with 7 bases matching TRBD2. Trimming cost V 2 bases and J 5 bases; bases outside gene matches: 6. CDR3 length: 14 residues. CDR1 LNHDA and CDR2 SQIVND come from the germline V gene (reference sequence).

The CDR3 DNA reads TGTGCCAGCGTAAGACAGGGGGGATGGACTGAAGCTTTCTTT. Its protein is CASVRQGGWTEAFF. The rearrangement uses TRBV6-5 and TRBJ1-1; 9 bases fit TRBD1. V was clipped by 8 bases and J by 5 bases; unmatched bases: 9. Germline V gene sequence: CDR1 MNHEY, CDR2 SVGAGI. The CDR3 extends over 14 amino acids.